Sequencing of this T cell receptor beta chain was carried out in a study of response to subunit inactivated influenza vaccine. TCRdb itself ran the RT-PCR reads through MiXCR, one entry per CDR3 protein. The sample has roughly 500,000 distinct CDR3 sequences, 16% seen once. The study's findings and limits: Each seasonal flu vaccination may recruit only limited new T cells, authors suggested.

From germline, CDR1 is SEHNR and CDR2 FQNEAQ (reference sequence). J was trimmed by 4 bases and V by 5 bases; bases with no gene match: 10. The length of the CDR3 is 16 residues. In the case of this clonotype: Its antigen is unidentified.

The sample was CD4+ T cells sorted from PBMCs, taken approximately 25 months after vaccination. The clonotype was recovered from a man aged 45-69 years who received an inactivated influenza vaccine. J is TRBJ2-5 and V is TRBV7-9, with 10 bases fitting TRBD2. CDR3 region: CASSSGRLAGVETQYF. In DNA form, the CDR3 reads TGTGCCAGCAGCAGTGGCCGACTAGCGGGTGTAGAGACCCAGTACTTC.